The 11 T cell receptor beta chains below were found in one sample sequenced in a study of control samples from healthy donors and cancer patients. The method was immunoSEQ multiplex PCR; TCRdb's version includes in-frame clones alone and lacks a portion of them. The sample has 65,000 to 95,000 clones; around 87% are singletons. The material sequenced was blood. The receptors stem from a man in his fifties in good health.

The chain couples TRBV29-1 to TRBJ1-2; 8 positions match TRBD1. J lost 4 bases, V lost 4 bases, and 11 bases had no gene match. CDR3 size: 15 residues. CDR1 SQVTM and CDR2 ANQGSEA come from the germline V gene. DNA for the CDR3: TGCAGCGTTGCGGGACAGGCGAGGCTTTCCTATGGCTACACCTTC. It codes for CSVAGQARLSYGYTF.

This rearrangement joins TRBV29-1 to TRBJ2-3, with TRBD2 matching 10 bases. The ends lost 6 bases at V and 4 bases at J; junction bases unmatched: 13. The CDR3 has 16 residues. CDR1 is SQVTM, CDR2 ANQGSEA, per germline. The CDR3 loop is CSVRGPAGGLSDTQYF. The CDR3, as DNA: TGCAGCGTCCGAGGACCAGCGGGGGGGCTCTCAGATACGCAGTATTTT.

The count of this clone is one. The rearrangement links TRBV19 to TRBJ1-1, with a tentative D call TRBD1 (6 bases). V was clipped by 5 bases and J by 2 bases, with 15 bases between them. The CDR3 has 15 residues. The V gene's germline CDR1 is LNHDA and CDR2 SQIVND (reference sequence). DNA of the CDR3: TGTGCCAGTAGTTCCAATAGACAGGTAAACACTGAAGCTTTCTTT. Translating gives CASSSNRQVNTEAFF.

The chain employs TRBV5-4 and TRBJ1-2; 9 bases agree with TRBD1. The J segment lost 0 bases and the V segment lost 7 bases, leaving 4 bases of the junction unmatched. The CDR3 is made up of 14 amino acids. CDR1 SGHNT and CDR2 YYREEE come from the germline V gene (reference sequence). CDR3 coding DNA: TGTGCCAGCCGGGACAGGGTAACTAACTATGGCTACACCTTC. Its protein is CASRDRVTNYGYTF.

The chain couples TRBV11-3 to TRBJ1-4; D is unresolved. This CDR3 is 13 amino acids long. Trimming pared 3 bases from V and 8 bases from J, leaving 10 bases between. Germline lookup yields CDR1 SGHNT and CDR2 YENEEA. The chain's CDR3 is CASSLGGKEKLFF. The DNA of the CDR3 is TGTGCCAGCAGCTTGGGAGGGAAGGAAAAACTGTTTTTT.

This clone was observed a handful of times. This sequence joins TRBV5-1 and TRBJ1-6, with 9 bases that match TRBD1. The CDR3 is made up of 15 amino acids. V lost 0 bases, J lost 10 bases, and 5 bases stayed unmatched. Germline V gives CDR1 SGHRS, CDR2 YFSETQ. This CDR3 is CASSLAGTGLSPLHF. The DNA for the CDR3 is TGCGCCAGCAGCTTGGCCGGGACAGGGTTATCACCCCTCCACTTT.

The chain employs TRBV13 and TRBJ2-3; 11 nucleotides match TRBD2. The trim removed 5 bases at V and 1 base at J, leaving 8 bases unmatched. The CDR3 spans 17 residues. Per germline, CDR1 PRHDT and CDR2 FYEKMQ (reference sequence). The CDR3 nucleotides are TGTGCCAGCAGCCTGGCCCCGACTAGCGGGGGCACAGATACGCAGTATTTT. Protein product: CASSLAPTSGGTDTQYF.

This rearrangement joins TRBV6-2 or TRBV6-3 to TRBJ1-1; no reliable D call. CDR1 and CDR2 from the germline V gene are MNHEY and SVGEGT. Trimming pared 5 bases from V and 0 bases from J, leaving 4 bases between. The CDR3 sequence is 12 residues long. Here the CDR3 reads CASSRLNTEAFF. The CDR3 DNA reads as TGTGCCAGCAGTCGGTTGAACACTGAAGCTTTCTTT.

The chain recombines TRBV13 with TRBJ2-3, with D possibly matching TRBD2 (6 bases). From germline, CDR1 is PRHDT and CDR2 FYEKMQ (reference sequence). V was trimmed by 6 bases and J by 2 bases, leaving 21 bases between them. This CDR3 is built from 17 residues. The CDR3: CASSPQRGSGITDTQYF. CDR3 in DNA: TGTGCCAGCAGTCCTCAAAGGGGTAGCGGAATCACAGATACGCAGTATTTT.

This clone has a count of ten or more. CDR3 region: CSAVTSGQGTEAFF. The DNA of the CDR3 is TGCAGCGCCGTAACCTCCGGACAGGGCACTGAAGCTTTCTTT. The chain carries TRBV29-1 and TRBJ1-1; 8 bases are a match to TRBD1. The CDR3 is 14 amino acids. CDR1 is SQVTM, CDR2 ANQGSEA, per germline. Trimming took 7 bases from V and 4 from J; bases not matched to a gene: 11.

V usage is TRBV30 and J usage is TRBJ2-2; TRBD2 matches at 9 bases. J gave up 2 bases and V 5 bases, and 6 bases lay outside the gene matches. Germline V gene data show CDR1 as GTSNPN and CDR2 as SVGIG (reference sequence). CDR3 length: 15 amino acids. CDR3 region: CAWAGGGVNTGELFF. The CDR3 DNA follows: TGTGCCTGGGCGGGCGGGGGGGTTAACACCGGGGAGCTGTTTTTT. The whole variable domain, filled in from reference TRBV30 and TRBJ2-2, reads SQTIHQWPATLVQPVGSPLSLECTVEGTSNPNLYWYRQAAGRGLQLLFYSVGIGQISSEVPQNLSASRPQDRQFILSSKKLLLSDSGFYLCAWAGGGVNTGELFFGEGSRLTVL.